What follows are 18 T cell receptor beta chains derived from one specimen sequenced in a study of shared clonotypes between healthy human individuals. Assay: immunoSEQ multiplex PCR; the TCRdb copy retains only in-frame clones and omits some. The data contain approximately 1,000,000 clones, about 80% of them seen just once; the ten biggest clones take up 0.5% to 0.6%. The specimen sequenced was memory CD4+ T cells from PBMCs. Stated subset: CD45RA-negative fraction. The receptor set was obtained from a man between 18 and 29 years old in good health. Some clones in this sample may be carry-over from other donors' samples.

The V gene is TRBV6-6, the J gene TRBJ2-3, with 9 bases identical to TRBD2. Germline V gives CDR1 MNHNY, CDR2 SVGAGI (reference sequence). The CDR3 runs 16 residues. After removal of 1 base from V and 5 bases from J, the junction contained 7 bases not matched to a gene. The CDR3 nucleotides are TGTGCCAGCAGTTACTTCCGGACTAGCGCCCGAGATACGCAGTATTTT. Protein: CASSYFRTSARDTQYF.

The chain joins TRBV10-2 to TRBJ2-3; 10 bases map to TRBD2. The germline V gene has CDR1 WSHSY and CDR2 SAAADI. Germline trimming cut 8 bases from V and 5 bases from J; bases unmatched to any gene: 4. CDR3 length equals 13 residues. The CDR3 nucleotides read TGCGCCAGCCTGGGGACTAGCGAAGATACGCAGTATTTT. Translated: CASLGTSEDTQYF.

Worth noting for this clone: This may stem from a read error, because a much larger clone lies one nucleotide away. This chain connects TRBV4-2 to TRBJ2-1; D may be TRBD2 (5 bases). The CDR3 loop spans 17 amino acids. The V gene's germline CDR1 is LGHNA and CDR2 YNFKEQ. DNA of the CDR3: TGTACCAGCAGCCATGTTTCCGGACTCCAATCAAGCAATGAGCAGTTCTTC. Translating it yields CTSSHVSGLQSSNEQFF.

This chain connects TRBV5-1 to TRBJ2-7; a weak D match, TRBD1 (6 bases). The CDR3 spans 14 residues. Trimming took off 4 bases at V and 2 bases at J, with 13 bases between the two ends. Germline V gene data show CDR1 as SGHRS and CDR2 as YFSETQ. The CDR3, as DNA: TGCGCCAGCAGCCATCCCGGGACACCCTACGAGCAGTACTTC. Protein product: CASSHPGTPYEQYF.

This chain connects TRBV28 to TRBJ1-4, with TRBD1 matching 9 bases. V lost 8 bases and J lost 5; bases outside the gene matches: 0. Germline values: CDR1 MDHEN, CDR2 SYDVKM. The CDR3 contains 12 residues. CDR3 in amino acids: CASGTGNEKLFF. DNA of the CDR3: TGTGCCAGCGGGACAGGGAATGAAAAACTGTTTTTT.

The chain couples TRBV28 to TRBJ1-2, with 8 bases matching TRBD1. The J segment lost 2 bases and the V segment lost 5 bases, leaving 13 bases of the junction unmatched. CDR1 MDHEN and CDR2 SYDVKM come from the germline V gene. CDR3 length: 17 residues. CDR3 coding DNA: TGTGCCAGCAGTCATGACAGGGGAAAAAGAGGAAACTATGGCTACACCTTC. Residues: CASSHDRGKRGNYGYTF.

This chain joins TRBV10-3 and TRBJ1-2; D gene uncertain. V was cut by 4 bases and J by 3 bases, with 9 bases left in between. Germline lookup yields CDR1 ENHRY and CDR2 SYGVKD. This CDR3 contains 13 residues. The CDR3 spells CAISGEEDYGYTF. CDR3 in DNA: TGTGCCATCAGTGGTGAGGAGGACTATGGCTACACCTTC.

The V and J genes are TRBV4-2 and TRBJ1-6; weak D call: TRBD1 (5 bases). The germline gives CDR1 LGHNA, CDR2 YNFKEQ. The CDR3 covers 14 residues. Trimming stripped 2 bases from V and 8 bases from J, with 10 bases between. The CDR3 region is CASSQRGGDSPLHF. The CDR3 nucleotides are TGTGCCAGCAGCCAAAGGGGTGGTGATTCACCCCTCCACTTT.

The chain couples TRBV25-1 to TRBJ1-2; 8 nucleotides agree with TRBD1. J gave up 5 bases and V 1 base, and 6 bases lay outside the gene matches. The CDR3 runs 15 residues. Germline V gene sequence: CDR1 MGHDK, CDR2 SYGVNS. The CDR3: CASSEWQGAGYGYTF. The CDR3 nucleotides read TGTGCCAGCAGTGAATGGCAGGGGGCGGGATATGGCTACACCTTC.

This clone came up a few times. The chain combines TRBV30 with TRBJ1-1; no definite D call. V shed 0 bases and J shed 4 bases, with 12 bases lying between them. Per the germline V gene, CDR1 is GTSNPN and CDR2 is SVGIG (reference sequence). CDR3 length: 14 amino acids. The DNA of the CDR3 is TGTGCCTGGAGTGTTGTGCTGGGTGCCACTGAAGCTTTCTTT. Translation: CAWSVVLGATEAFF.

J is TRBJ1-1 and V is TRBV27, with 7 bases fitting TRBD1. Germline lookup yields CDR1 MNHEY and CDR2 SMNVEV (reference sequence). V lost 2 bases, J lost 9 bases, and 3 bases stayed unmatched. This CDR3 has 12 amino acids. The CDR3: CASSLQGGKAFF. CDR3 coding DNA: TGTGCCAGCAGTTTACAGGGGGGAAAAGCTTTCTTT.

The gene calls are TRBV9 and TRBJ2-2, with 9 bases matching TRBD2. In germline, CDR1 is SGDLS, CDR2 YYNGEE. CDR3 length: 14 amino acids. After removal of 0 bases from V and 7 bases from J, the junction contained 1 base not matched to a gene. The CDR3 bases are TGTGCCAGCAGCGTAGGCGGGAGGGGCGGGGAGCTGTTTTTT. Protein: CASSVGGRGGELFF. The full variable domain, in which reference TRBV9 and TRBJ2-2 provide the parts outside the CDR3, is DSGVTQTPKHLITATGQRVTLRCSPRSGDLSVYWYQQSLDQGLQFLIQYYNGEERAKGNILERFSAQQFPDLHSELNLSSLELGDSALYFCASSVGGRGGELFFGEGSRLTVL.

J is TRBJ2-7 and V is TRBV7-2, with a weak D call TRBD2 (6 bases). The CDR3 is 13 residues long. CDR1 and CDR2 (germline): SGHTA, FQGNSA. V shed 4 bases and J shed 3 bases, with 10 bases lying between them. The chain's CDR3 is CASSWDSHYEQYF. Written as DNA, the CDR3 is TGTGCCAGCAGCTGGGACTCCCACTACGAGCAGTACTTC.

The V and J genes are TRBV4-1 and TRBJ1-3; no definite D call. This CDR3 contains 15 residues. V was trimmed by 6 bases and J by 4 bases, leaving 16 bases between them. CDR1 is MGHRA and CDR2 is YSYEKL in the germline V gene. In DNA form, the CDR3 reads TGCGCCAGCAGTCATAGCCGAGAACGGGGAAACACCATATATTTT. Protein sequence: CASSHSRERGNTIYF.

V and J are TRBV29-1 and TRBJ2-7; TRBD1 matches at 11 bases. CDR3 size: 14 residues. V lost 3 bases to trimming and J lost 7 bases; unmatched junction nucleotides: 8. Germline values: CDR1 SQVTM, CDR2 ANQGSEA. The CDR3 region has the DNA TGCAGCGTTGACGGACAGGGGGCGACTCGGGAGCAGTACTTC. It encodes CSVDGQGATREQYF.

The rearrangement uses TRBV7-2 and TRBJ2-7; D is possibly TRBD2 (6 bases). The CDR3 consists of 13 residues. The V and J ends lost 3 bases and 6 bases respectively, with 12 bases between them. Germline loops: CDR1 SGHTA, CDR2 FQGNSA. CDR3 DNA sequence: TGTGCCAGCAGCTTTATGAGGGAGGTCGAGCAGTACTTC. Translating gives CASSFMREVEQYF. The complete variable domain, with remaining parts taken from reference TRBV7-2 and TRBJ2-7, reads GAGVSQSPSNKVTEKGKDVELRCDPISGHTALYWYRQSLGQGLEFLIYFQGNSAPDKSGLPSDRFSAERTGGSVSTLTIQRTQQEDSAVYLCASSFMREVEQYFGPGTRLTVT.

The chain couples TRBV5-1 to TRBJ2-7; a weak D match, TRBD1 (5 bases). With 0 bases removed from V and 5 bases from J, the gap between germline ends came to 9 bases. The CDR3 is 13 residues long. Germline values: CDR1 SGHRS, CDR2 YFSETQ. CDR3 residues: CASSLGRADEQYF. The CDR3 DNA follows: TGCGCCAGCAGCTTGGGCAGGGCTGACGAGCAGTACTTC.

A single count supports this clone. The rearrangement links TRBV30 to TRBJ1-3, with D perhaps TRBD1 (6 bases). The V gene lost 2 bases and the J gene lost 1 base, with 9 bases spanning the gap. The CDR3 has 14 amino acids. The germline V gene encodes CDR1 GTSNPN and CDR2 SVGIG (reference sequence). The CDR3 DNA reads TGTGCCTGGAGTACCACAGGGTCTGGAAACACCATATATTTT. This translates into CAWSTTGSGNTIYF.